The TCR beta chain described here comes from a study of T cell repertoires in cytomegalovirus infection. At the level of the study: CMV epitopes that were recently identified and HLA-C-restricted were used alongside well-studied HLA-B-restricted ones. General observations from the study: Within the response measured ex vivo, HLA-C-restricted CMV-specific TCR beta clonotypes were dominant.

TCRdb re-derived calls from the reads in MiXCR, one entry per CDR3 protein. There are 300,000 to 400,000 distinct CDR3 sequences in the sample; roughly 29% occur only once, and around 20% lies in the top ten. As for this clonotype: Its specificity is not known.

This CDR3 has 17 amino acids. Germline loops: CDR1 ENHRY, CDR2 SYGVKD. V was trimmed by 0 bases and J by 6 bases, leaving 17 bases between them. Material: cultured PBMCs, obtained from culture after CMV antigen stimulation. The chain combines TRBV10-3 with TRBJ2-2; possibly TRBD1 for D (5 bases). This sequence was found in a human donor in good health (CMV status not recorded). Some clones in this sample may be carry-over from other donors' samples. CDR3 coding DNA: TGTGCCATCAGTGAGTCTTCAATCGACAGACGGGCCGGGGAGCTGTTTTTT. It encodes CAISESSIDRRAGELFF.